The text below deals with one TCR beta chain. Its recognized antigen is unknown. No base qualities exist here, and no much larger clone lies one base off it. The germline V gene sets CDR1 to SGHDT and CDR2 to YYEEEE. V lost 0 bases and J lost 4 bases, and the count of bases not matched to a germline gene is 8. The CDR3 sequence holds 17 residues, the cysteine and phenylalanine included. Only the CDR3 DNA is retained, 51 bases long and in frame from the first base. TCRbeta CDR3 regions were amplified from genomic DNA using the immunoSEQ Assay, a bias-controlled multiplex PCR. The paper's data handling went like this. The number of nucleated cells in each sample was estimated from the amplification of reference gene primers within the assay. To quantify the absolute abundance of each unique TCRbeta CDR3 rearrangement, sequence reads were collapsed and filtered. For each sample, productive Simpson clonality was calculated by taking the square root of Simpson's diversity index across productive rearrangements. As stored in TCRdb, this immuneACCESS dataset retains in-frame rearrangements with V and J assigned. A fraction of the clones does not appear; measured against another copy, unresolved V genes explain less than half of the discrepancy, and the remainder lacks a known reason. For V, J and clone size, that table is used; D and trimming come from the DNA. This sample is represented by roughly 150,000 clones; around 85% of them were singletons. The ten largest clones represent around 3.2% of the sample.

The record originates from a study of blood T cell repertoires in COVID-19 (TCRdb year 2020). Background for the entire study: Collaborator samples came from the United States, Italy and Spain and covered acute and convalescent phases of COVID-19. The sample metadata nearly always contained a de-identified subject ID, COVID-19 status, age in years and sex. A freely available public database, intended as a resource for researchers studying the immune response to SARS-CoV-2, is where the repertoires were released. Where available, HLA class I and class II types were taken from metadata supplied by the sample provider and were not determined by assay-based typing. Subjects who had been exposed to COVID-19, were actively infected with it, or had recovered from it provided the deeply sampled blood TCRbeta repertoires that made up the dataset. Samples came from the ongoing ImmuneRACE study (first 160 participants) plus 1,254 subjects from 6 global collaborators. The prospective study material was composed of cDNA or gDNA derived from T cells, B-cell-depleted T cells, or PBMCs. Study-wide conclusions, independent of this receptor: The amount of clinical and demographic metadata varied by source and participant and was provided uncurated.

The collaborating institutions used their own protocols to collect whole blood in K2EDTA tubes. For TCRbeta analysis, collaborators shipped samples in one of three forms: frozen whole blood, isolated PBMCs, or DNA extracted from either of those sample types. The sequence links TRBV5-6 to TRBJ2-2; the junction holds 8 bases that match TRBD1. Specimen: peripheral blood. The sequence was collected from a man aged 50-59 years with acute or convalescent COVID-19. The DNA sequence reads TGTGCCAGCAGCTTGGCTGGGACAGGTCGGCGCACCGGGGAGCTGTTTTTT. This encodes CASSLAGTGRRTGELFF.